This T cell receptor (beta chain) was recorded in a study of blood T cell repertoires in COVID-19. There are a few counts of this clone. The germline CDR1 and CDR2 sequences are MDHEN and SYDVKM. The ends were cut back, 8 bases at V and 5 bases at J, with 15 bases in the middle. This CDR3 comprises 13 residues. TCRdb's table, derived via immunoSEQ multiplex PCR, lists solely in-frame clones and lacks some. The sample shows about 150,000 clones, about 80% of them seen only once. Source material: peripheral blood. This TCR was sampled from a woman between 55 and 75 years old with acute or convalescent COVID-19. This rearrangement joins TRBV28 to TRBJ1-1; D perhaps matches TRBD1 (5 bases). For the CDR3, the DNA is TGTGCCAGCTGCTTTCAGGGATGGACTGAAGCTTTCTTT. It yields the protein CASCFQGWTEAFF.